This TCR beta chain is drawn from a study of OX40 agonist ivuxolimab in advanced cancers. Germline CDR1 reads SGHTA; CDR2 reads FQGNSA. V dropped 7 bases and J dropped 4 bases, with 11 bases sitting between them. This CDR3 has 13 residues. This clone was seen just once. Libraries were prepared by immunoSEQ multiplex PCR; TCRdb keeps only in-frame clonotypes and omits some of them. The table lists around 40,000 clones, roughly 86% of them singletons. The sample here was CD4+ or CD8+ T cells sorted from blood, taken in a trial of the OX40 agonist ivuxolimab. The V call is TRBV7-2, the J call TRBJ2-1; no clear D. The origin of this receptor is an adult with an advanced solid tumor such as melanoma, head and neck, liver or kidney cancer. The DNA of the CDR3 is TGTGCCAGCACCCCGGTGAGGTACAATGAGCAGTTCTTC. The encoded protein is CASTPVRYNEQFF.